This entry describes one T cell receptor beta chain. Its antigen is as yet unknown. The CDR3 end lies 3 residues beyond the end of the read and is filled in from the germline J gene. The germline CDR1 and CDR2 sequences are LNHDA and SQIVND (reference sequence). Losses at the gene ends were 5 bases for V and 3 bases for J; bases not matched to a gene: 10. The CDR3 sequence is 16 residues long. This table comes from immunoSEQ multiplex PCR, and its TCRdb copy is limited to in-frame clones, with some not included. The sample data list some 30,000 clones. This sample is drawn from a study of T cells in women clearing cervical HPV infection. Study results and limitations: Effector/memory and HPV-specific T cells were not isolated, and association timing is unknown.

The chain combines TRBV19 with TRBJ1-2; 9 bases align to TRBD1. Source material: blood buffy coat. This clonotype was sampled from a woman between 18 and 70 years old with a cervical HPV16 infection that either progressed to CIN3+ or cleared (not recorded which). CDR3 residues: CASSHHSDRGDYGYTF. The CDR3 DNA, read in part, is TGTGCCAGTAGTCATCATTCGGACAGGGGAGACTATGGC. The whole variable domain, filled in from reference TRBV19 and TRBJ1-2, reads DGGITQSPKYLFRKEGQNVTLSCEQNLNHDAMYWYRQDPGQGLRLIYYSQIVNDFQKGDIAEGYSVSREKKESFPLTVTSAQKNPTAFYLCASSHHSDRGDYGYTFGSGTRLTVV.